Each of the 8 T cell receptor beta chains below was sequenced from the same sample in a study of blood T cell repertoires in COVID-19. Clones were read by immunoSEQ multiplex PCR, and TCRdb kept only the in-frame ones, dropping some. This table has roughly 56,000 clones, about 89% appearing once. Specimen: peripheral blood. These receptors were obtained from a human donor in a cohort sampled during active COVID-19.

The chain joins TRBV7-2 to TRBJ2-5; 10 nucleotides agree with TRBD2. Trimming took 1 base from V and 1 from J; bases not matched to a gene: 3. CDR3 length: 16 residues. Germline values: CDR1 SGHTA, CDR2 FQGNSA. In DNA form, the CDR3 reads TGTGCCAGCAGCTTAGGGCTAGCGGGGGCCCAAGAGACCCAGTACTTC. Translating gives CASSLGLAGAQETQYF.

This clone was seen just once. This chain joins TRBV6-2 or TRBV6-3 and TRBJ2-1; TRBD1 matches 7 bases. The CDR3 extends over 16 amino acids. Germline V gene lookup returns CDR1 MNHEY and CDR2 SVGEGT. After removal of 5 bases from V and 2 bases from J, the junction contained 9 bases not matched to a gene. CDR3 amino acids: CASSTIQGRPYNEQFF. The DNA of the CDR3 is TGTGCCAGCAGTACGATACAGGGGCGACCCTACAATGAGCAGTTCTTC.

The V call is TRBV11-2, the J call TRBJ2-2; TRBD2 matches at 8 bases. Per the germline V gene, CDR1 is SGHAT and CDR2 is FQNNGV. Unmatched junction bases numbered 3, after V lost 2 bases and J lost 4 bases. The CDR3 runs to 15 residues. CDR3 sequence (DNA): TGTGCCAGCAGCTTATTAGCGGGGTCCACCGGGGAGCTGTTTTTT. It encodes CASSLLAGSTGELFF.

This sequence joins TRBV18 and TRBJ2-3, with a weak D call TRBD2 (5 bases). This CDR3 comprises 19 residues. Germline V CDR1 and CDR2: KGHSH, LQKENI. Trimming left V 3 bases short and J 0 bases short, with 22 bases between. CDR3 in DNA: TGTGCCAGCTCACCCTTTACCCTGACTAACCCATCTAGCACAGATACGCAGTATTTT. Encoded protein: CASSPFTLTNPSSTDTQYF.

The CDR3 DNA sequence: TGTGCCAGCAGCCCAACTTCTAGAGATACGCAGTATTTT. Translating it yields CASSPTSRDTQYF. V usage is TRBV2 and J usage is TRBJ2-3; D uncertain. The CDR3 consists of 13 residues. V was pared by 6 bases and J by 5 bases, with 12 bases between. The germline V gene encodes CDR1 SNHLY and CDR2 FYNNEI.

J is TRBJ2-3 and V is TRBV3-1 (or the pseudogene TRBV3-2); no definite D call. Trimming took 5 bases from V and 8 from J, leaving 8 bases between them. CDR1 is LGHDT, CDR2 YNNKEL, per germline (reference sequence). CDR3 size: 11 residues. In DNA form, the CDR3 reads TGTGCCAGCAGCGTGAAGAGTACGCAGTATTTT. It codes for CASSVKSTQYF.

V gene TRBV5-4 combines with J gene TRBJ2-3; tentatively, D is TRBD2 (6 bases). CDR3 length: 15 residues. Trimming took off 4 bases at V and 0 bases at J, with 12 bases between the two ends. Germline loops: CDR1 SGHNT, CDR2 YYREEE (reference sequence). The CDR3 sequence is CASSRPGTSTDTQYF. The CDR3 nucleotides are TGTGCCAGCAGCCGACCCGGGACTAGCACAGATACGCAGTATTTT. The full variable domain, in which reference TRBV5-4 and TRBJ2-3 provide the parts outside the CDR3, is ETGVTQSPTHLIKTRGQQVTLRCSSQSGHNTVSWYQQALGQGPQFIFQYYREEENGRGNFPPRFSGLQFPNYSSELNVNALELDDSALYLCASSRPGTSTDTQYFGPGTRLTVL.

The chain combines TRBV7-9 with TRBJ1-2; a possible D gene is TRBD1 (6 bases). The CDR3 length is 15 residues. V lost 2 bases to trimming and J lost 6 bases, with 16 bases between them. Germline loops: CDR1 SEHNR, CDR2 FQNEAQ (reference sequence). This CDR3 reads CASSLSAGGGNGYTF. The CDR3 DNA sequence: TGTGCCAGCAGCTTAAGTGCGGGGGGCGGCAATGGCTACACCTTC.